Listed here are 28 T cell receptor beta chains from one sample, sequenced in a study of cytomegalovirus exposure and HLA in healthy donors. Amplification used 60 Vbeta primers and 13 Jbeta primers. Data came from immunoSEQ multiplex PCR; TCRdb stores just in-frame clones and leaves some out. Altogether 200,000 to 250,000 clones are present, roughly 82% being singletons, with the ten largest covering 5% to 6%. The sample comprised PBMCs. The receptors were sampled from a woman in her 40s in good health and CMV-seropositive.

The chain carries TRBV11-3 and TRBJ1-3, with a tentative D call TRBD1 (6 bases). Deletions cut 5 bases from V and 0 bases from J, with 11 bases between. CDR3 length: 15 residues. Looked up from germline, CDR1 is SGHNT and CDR2 is YENEEA. The CDR3 region has the DNA TGTGCCAGCAGCCTAGGACAGTTCTCTGGAAACACCATATATTTT. Translated, it gives CASSLGQFSGNTIYF. Full variable domain (rest looked up from reference TRBV11-3 and TRBJ1-3): EAGVVQSPRYKIIEKKQPVAFWCNPISGHNTLYWYLQNLGQGPELLIRYENEEAVDDSQLPKDRFSAERLKGVDSTLKIQPAELGDSAVYLCASSLGQFSGNTIYFGEGSWLTVV.

This clone was recorded once. The rearrangement links TRBV27 to TRBJ2-5; 11 bases align to TRBD2. Trimming cost V 5 bases and J 5 bases; bases outside gene matches: 10. Germline V gene lookup returns CDR1 MNHEY and CDR2 SMNVEV (reference sequence). The CDR3 runs to 16 residues. In DNA form, the CDR3 reads TGTGCCAGCAGTCGCTTAGCGGGAGGGAGGGGGGAGACCCAGTACTTC. Protein product: CASSRLAGGRGETQYF.

This clone came up once. The chain carries TRBV5-1 and TRBJ1-6, with TRBD1 matching 7 bases. This CDR3 spans 14 amino acids. Germline lookup yields CDR1 SGHRS and CDR2 YFSETQ. The J segment lost 7 bases and the V segment lost 8 bases, leaving 9 bases of the junction unmatched. CDR3 sequence: CASKRDSLNSPLHF. CDR3 DNA: TGCGCCAGTAAGAGGGACAGCTTAAATTCACCCCTCCACTTT.

The V gene is TRBV5-1, the J gene TRBJ2-1; 15 nucleotides align to TRBD2. The germline V gene has CDR1 SGHRS and CDR2 YFSETQ. This CDR3 is 18 amino acids long. Trimming took 4 bases from V and 4 from J; bases not matched to a gene: 9. The CDR3, as DNA: TGCGCCAGCAGCCCCGGACTAGCGGGAGGGAGATCTTACAATGAGCAGTTCTTC. Its protein is CASSPGLAGGRSYNEQFF. Complete variable domain (other parts from reference TRBV5-1 and TRBJ2-1): KAGVTQTPRYLIKTRGQQVTLSCSPISGHRSVSWYQQTPGQGLQFLFEYFSETQRNKGNFPGRFSGRQFSNSRSEMNVSTLELGDSALYLCASSPGLAGGRSYNEQFFGPGTRLTVL.

This chain connects TRBV2 to TRBJ1-5, with 7 bases aligning to TRBD1. The germline V gene has CDR1 SNHLY and CDR2 FYNNEI. The length of the CDR3 is 16 residues. V was clipped by 7 bases and J by 2 bases; unmatched bases: 11. The CDR3 protein is CASTGQARIGNQPQHF. The CDR3 DNA sequence: TGTGCCAGCACTGGACAGGCTCGAATCGGCAATCAGCCCCAGCATTTT.

This rearrangement joins TRBV6-5 to TRBJ1-6, with D perhaps matching TRBD1 (6 bases). Trimming left V 0 bases short and J 6 bases short, with 9 bases between. The CDR3 runs 15 residues. Germline CDR1 and CDR2: MNHEY and SVGAGI. The CDR3 sequence is CASSYSGATNSPLHF. The CDR3 nucleotides read TGTGCCAGCAGTTACTCGGGGGCGACTAATTCACCCCTCCACTTT.

The chain recombines TRBV6-1 with TRBJ2-3, with 8 bases fitting TRBD2. The CDR3 extends over 14 amino acids. V lost 8 bases, J lost 0 bases, and 4 bases stayed unmatched. Germline loops: CDR1 MNHNS, CDR2 SASEGT. The CDR3 coding sequence is TGTGCCAGCTGTACGGGGGGGAGCACAGATACGCAGTATTTT. Its protein product is CASCTGGSTDTQYF.

This clone came up once. One end of the junction fails to match germline, which may point to a read error. The sample contains more than one DNA sequence encoding this CDR3. CDR3 sequence reads: CASSVAGIGKPQHF. As DNA, the CDR3 is TGTGCCAGCAGCGTAGCAGGAATCGGTAAGCCCCAGCACTTT. The V and J genes are TRBV9 and TRBJ1-5; unclear D gene. This CDR3 comprises 14 residues. The germline V gene has CDR1 SGDLS and CDR2 YYNGEE.

The gene calls are TRBV5-6 and TRBJ2-2; possibly TRBD2 for D (7 bases). The CDR3 covers 15 residues. Germline assignment: CDR1 SGHDT and CDR2 YYEEEE. The V and J ends lost 4 bases and 3 bases respectively, with 13 bases between them. The CDR3 here is CASSITGRDTGELFF. The DNA of the CDR3 is TGTGCCAGCAGCATCACAGGGAGGGACACCGGGGAGCTGTTTTTT.

This chain connects TRBV18 to TRBJ1-4; 9 nucleotides line up with TRBD1. CDR1 is KGHSH and CDR2 is LQKENI in the germline V gene. This CDR3 comprises 13 residues. V lost 4 bases and J lost 6; bases outside the gene matches: 0. The CDR3 bases are TGTGCCAGCTCACGGGACAGGGATGAAAAACTGTTTTTT. This sequence encodes CASSRDRDEKLFF.

The J gene is TRBJ2-1, the V gene TRBV7-2, with TRBD2 matching over 7 bases. Germline assignment: CDR1 SGHTA and CDR2 FQGNSA. V shed 3 bases, J shed 15 bases, and the junction held 8 bases outside the gene matches. The CDR3 contains 12 residues. CDR3 amino acids: CASSFPAGRAFF. Here the CDR3 DNA reads TGTGCCAGCAGCTTTCCAGCGGGGCGGGCGTTCTTC. Full variable domain (rest looked up from reference TRBV7-2 and TRBJ2-1): GAGVSQSPSNKVTEKGKDVELRCDPISGHTALYWYRQSLGQGLEFLIYFQGNSAPDKSGLPSDRFSAERTGGSVSTLTIQRTQQEDSAVYLCASSFPAGRAFFGPGTRLTVL.

The chain uses TRBV18 and TRBJ1-5; D unresolved. The CDR3 covers 13 residues. V was trimmed by 7 bases and J by 3 bases, leaving 10 bases between them. Germline loops: CDR1 KGHSH, CDR2 LQKENI. Here the CDR3 DNA reads TGTGCCAGCTTGTCAGGCCACAATCAGCCCCAGCATTTT. It translates to CASLSGHNQPQHF.

V usage is TRBV5-6 and J usage is TRBJ2-7; no clear D. The germline CDR1 and CDR2 sequences are SGHDT and YYEEEE. The CDR3 length is 12 residues. The V end was cut by 3 bases, the J end by 5 bases, with 9 bases between. CDR3 amino acids: CASSYSYDEQYF. For the CDR3, the DNA is TGTGCCAGCAGCTACAGTTACGACGAGCAGTACTTC.

The J gene is TRBJ1-4, the V gene TRBV4-1, with D maybe TRBD1 (6 bases). CDR1 and CDR2 from the germline V gene are MGHRA and YSYEKL. The CDR3 has 12 residues. V was clipped by 8 bases and J by 8 bases, with 12 bases between them. Written as DNA, the CDR3 is TGCGCCAGCCAGGGGATTTACGAAAAACTGTTTTTT. Protein: CASQGIYEKLFF.

The chain has TRBV4-1 and TRBJ2-7; 8 bases map to TRBD2. The trim removed 0 bases at V and 2 bases at J, leaving 9 bases unmatched. Germline values: CDR1 MGHRA, CDR2 YSYEKL. CDR3 length equals 17 residues. The CDR3 protein is CASSQDFPLADPYEQYF. As DNA, the CDR3 is TGCGCCAGCAGCCAAGATTTCCCACTAGCGGACCCCTACGAGCAGTACTTC.

This clone was seen once. The rearrangement links TRBV30 to TRBJ1-2, with 9 positions matching TRBD1. Trimming cost V 4 bases and J 3 bases; bases outside gene matches: 6. Germline V lookup: CDR1 GTSNPN, CDR2 SVGIG (reference sequence). The CDR3 loop spans 14 amino acids. CDR3 DNA sequence: TGTGCCTGGACCAGACAGGGGGTGGACTATGGCTACACCTTC. It yields the protein CAWTRQGVDYGYTF.

The chain employs TRBV30 and TRBJ2-1; a possible D gene is TRBD1 (5 bases). Trimming pared 1 base from V and 2 bases from J, leaving 12 bases between. The CDR3 consists of 15 residues. Looked up from germline, CDR1 is GTSNPN and CDR2 is SVGIG (reference sequence). For the CDR3, the DNA is TGTGCCTGGAGTGAGGGGCAGGGTCCCTACAATGAGCAGTTCTTC. As protein: CAWSEGQGPYNEQFF.

This rearrangement joins TRBV5-6 to TRBJ2-3; TRBD1 agrees at 11 bases. J lost 2 bases, V lost 1 base, and 6 bases had no gene match. The germline CDR1 and CDR2 sequences are SGHDT and YYEEEE. This CDR3 is 17 amino acids long. The chain's CDR3 is CASSLRGTGGLTDTQYF. CDR3 in DNA: TGTGCCAGCAGCTTGAGGGGGACAGGGGGACTCACAGATACGCAGTATTTT.

The sample holds a few counts of this clone. This sequence joins TRBV4-2 and TRBJ2-7; 16 nucleotides match TRBD2. After removal of 4 bases from V and 6 bases from J, the junction contained 12 bases not matched to a gene. This CDR3 is 18 amino acids long. The germline CDR1 and CDR2 sequences are LGHNA and YNFKEQ. CDR3 nucleotide sequence: TGTGCCAGCAGCCGTGGGACTAGCGGGGGGGCCGGGGAGGCCGAGCAGTACTTC. Translating it yields CASSRGTSGGAGEAEQYF.

The chain combines TRBV18 with TRBJ2-1; 10 bases are a match to TRBD1. The junction had 4 bases not matched to a gene; V was cut back by 2 bases and J by 9 bases. Per germline, CDR1 KGHSH and CDR2 LQKENI. CDR3 length: 14 amino acids. Written as DNA, the CDR3 is TGTGCCAGCTCACCAGGACAGGGGGTTATTGAGCAGTTCTTC. It is translated as CASSPGQGVIEQFF.

The chain joins TRBV7-9 to TRBJ2-2, with D unresolved. Germline V gene data show CDR1 as SEHNR and CDR2 as FQNEAQ (reference sequence). With 5 bases removed from V and 7 bases from J, the gap between germline ends came to 14 bases. CDR3 length: 14 residues. CDR3 sequence: CASSTTRSYGELFF. CDR3 nucleotides: TGTGCCAGCAGCACTACACGAAGCTACGGGGAGCTGTTTTTT.

The V gene is TRBV4-2, the J gene TRBJ2-7; TRBD2 might be the D (5 bases). The germline V and J ends were trimmed by 2 bases and 0 bases, with 11 bases remaining between them. This CDR3 contains 15 residues. Germline V gene lookup returns CDR1 LGHNA and CDR2 YNFKEQ. CDR3 in amino acids: CASSQRLSHSYEQYF. The DNA of the CDR3 is TGTGCCAGCAGCCAAAGACTATCCCACTCCTACGAGCAGTACTTC.

The chain employs TRBV9 and TRBJ2-1, with 9 bases matching TRBD2. V shed 3 bases and J 0 bases; nucleotides not matched to a gene: 10. The CDR3 has 18 residues. Germline V gene data show CDR1 as SGDLS and CDR2 as YYNGEE. CDR3 sequence: CASSEGLAGLSSYNEQFF. Here the CDR3 DNA reads TGTGCCAGCAGCGAGGGCCTAGCGGGGTTGAGCTCCTACAATGAGCAGTTCTTC.

The chain couples TRBV7-3 to TRBJ2-7, with 8 bases lining up with TRBD1. Germline V gene lookup returns CDR1 SGHTA and CDR2 FQGTGA. The V segment lost 5 bases and the J segment 3 bases; nucleotides outside the gene matches: 3. The CDR3 consists of 13 residues. CDR3 nucleotides: TGTGCCAGCAGCCAACAGGGGGGCTACGAGCAGTACTTC. Protein sequence: CASSQQGGYEQYF.

The rearrangement uses TRBV7-2 and TRBJ2-7; TRBD2 matches at 7 bases. The CDR3 covers 14 residues. CDR1 and CDR2 from the germline V gene are SGHTA and FQGNSA. V dropped 1 base and J dropped 1; count of bases not matched to a gene: 1. The CDR3 is CASSLGTRSYEQYF. For the CDR3, the DNA is TGTGCCAGCAGCTTAGGGACTAGATCCTACGAGCAGTACTTC.

The genes are TRBV10-2 and TRBJ2-4, with 11 bases fitting TRBD2. Trimming took 0 bases from V and 0 from J; bases not matched to a gene: 7. The CDR3 totals 19 residues. The germline gives CDR1 WSHSY, CDR2 SAAADI. The CDR3 sequence: CASSESIAGGPGAKNIQYF. For the CDR3, the DNA is TGCGCCAGCAGTGAGTCAATAGCGGGGGGGCCTGGAGCCAAAAACATTCAGTACTTC.

V gene TRBV4-1 combines with J gene TRBJ2-7; 7 bases are a match to TRBD2. The trim removed 1 base at V and 0 bases at J, leaving 3 bases unmatched. Germline V CDR1 and CDR2: MGHRA, YSYEKL. The CDR3 is 15 residues long. This CDR3 reads CASSQGDYSSYEQYF. The CDR3 bases are TGCGCCAGCAGCCAAGGGGACTATTCCTCCTACGAGCAGTACTTC.

This clone showed up just a few times. The chain is built from TRBV10-1 and TRBJ2-2; 10 positions agree with TRBD1. The trim removed 6 bases at V and 4 bases at J, leaving 17 bases unmatched. The CDR3 has 19 residues. The germline V gene encodes CDR1 WNHNN and CDR2 SYGVQD (reference sequence). The CDR3 region is CASSYPTGGDQFTTGELFF. The CDR3, as DNA: TGCGCCAGCAGCTACCCGACAGGGGGCGATCAGTTTACCACCGGGGAGCTGTTTTTT.